These 17 T cell receptor beta chains came from one sample sequenced in a study of cytomegalovirus exposure and HLA in healthy donors. Generated by immunoSEQ multiplex PCR, the TCRdb table keeps only in-frame clones and is missing some. The sample shows 100,000 to 150,000 clones, 88% of them seen only once. Source material: PBMCs. These receptors all come from a man aged 30 to 45 in good health and CMV-seronegative.

The rearrangement joins TRBV10-1 to TRBJ1-1; TRBD1 agrees at 7 bases. The CDR3 is 13 amino acids. V dropped 6 bases and J dropped 9; count of bases not matched to a gene: 10. From germline, CDR1 is WNHNN and CDR2 SYGVQD (reference sequence). CDR3 sequence reads: CASSRDRAVQAFF. The CDR3 DNA is TGCGCCAGCAGCCGGGACAGAGCTGTACAAGCTTTCTTT.

This clone was recorded only once. V and J are TRBV27 and TRBJ1-1, with D hard to call. Trimming shortened V by 0 bases and J by 7 bases, and 9 bases separated the two germline ends. The CDR3 is 13 amino acids. Germline assignment: CDR1 MNHEY and CDR2 SMNVEV (reference sequence). CDR3 nucleotides: TGTGCCAGCAGTTTATCGAGCTCGCGTGAAGCTTTCTTT. This sequence encodes CASSLSSSREAFF.

This sequence joins TRBV11-1 and TRBJ2-7; a weak D match, TRBD2 (6 bases). This CDR3 is built from 14 residues. The germline CDR1 and CDR2 sequences are SGHAT and FQDESV (reference sequence). Trimming removed 5 bases at V and 3 bases at J, with 14 bases between. CDR3 region: CASSERQGGYEQYF. The CDR3 DNA follows: TGTGCCAGCAGCGAGAGGCAGGGAGGCTACGAGCAGTACTTC.

Only one count was recorded for this clone. V gene TRBV13 combines with J gene TRBJ2-3, with TRBD2 matching 8 bases. Germline values: CDR1 PRHDT, CDR2 FYEKMQ (reference sequence). V shed 5 bases and J 3 bases; nucleotides not matched to a gene: 10. The CDR3 covers 16 residues. The CDR3 here is CASSPKREGPTDTQYF. CDR3 coding DNA: TGTGCCAGCAGCCCAAAACGGGAGGGCCCGACAGATACGCAGTATTTT.

This clone was observed a few times. The chain combines TRBV5-6 with TRBJ2-7; weak D call: TRBD2 (5 bases). V gave up 4 bases and J gave up 11 bases, with 19 bases separating them. The CDR3 length is 13 residues. Germline V CDR1 and CDR2: SGHDT, YYEEEE. This CDR3 is CASSRKGGGREYF. CDR3 sequence (DNA): TGTGCCAGCAGCCGTAAGGGCGGAGGACGTGAGTACTTC.

CDR3 sequence reads: CASSVAGVSYNEQFF. CDR3 sequence (DNA): TGCGCCAGCAGTGTAGCGGGGGTTTCCTACAATGAGCAGTTCTTC. The V gene is TRBV10-2, the J gene TRBJ2-1, with TRBD2 identical over 9 bases. The CDR3 is 15 residues long. Per the germline V gene, CDR1 is WSHSY and CDR2 is SAAADI. V shed 4 bases and J 1 base; nucleotides not matched to a gene: 2.

The chain recombines TRBV19 with TRBJ1-5; 7 nucleotides line up with TRBD1. This CDR3 is 15 amino acids long. V lost 4 bases, J lost 3 bases, and 6 bases stayed unmatched. CDR1 LNHDA and CDR2 SQIVND come from the germline V gene (reference sequence). The CDR3 nucleotides are TGTGCCAGTAGTACACATGGGACAGTCAATCAGCCCCAGCATTTT. It yields the protein CASSTHGTVNQPQHF.

The chain employs TRBV30 and TRBJ2-2; tentatively, D is TRBD1 (6 bases). CDR1 and CDR2 (germline): GTSNPN, SVGIG (reference sequence). This CDR3 spans 15 amino acids. V was cut by 1 base and J by 3 bases, with 12 bases left in between. This CDR3 reads CAWSEPRGYTGELFF. The CDR3 DNA reads TGTGCCTGGAGTGAACCCAGGGGATACACCGGGGAGCTGTTTTTT.

The rearrangement uses TRBV5-1 and TRBJ2-1, with 10 nucleotides matching TRBD2. Germline CDR1 SGHRS, CDR2 YFSETQ. V lost 4 bases and J lost 1; bases outside the gene matches: 5. CDR3 length: 16 residues. CDR3 DNA: TGCGCCAGCAGCGGGGGGACTAGCGTTTCCTACAATGAGCAGTTCTTC. It encodes CASSGGTSVSYNEQFF.

The chain joins TRBV6-4 to TRBJ2-2, with 12 bases lining up with TRBD2. J was trimmed by 5 bases and V by 6 bases; bases with no gene match: 4. The CDR3 runs to 15 residues. CDR1 and CDR2 (germline): MRHNA, SNTAGT. The CDR3 is CASRRLAGETGELFF. In DNA form, the CDR3 reads TGTGCCAGCAGGAGACTAGCGGGAGAGACCGGGGAGCTGTTTTTT.

The chain is built from TRBV27 and TRBJ1-2, with 9 bases that match TRBD1. The germline gives CDR1 MNHEY, CDR2 SMNVEV (reference sequence). V lost 5 bases, J lost 1 base, and 8 bases stayed unmatched. This CDR3 has 16 residues. This CDR3 is CASSKSGTGINYGYTF. The CDR3 region has the DNA TGTGCCAGCAGTAAATCCGGGACAGGGATTAACTATGGCTACACCTTC.

In this sample, this clone turned up once. The V and J genes are TRBV20-1 and TRBJ2-7; D ambiguous. CDR3 size: 11 residues. In germline, CDR1 is DFQATT, CDR2 SNEGSKA (reference sequence). Trimming left V 7 bases short and J 4 bases short, with 11 bases between. For the CDR3, the DNA is TGCAGTGTCTCCAGTTCATACGAGCAGTACTTC. This codes for CSVSSSYEQYF.

The rearrangement links TRBV5-4 to TRBJ2-2; 10 nucleotides line up with TRBD1. V shed 4 bases and J 4 bases; nucleotides not matched to a gene: 7. Germline V gene sequence: CDR1 SGHNT, CDR2 YYREEE (reference sequence). The length of the CDR3 is 16 residues. The CDR3 bases are TGTGCCAGCAGCGCGATAGGACAGGGGGGCACCGGGGAGCTGTTTTTT. Protein sequence: CASSAIGQGGTGELFF. The full variable domain, its missing parts supplied by reference TRBV5-4 and TRBJ2-2, is ETGVTQSPTHLIKTRGQQVTLRCSSQSGHNTVSWYQQALGQGPQFIFQYYREEENGRGNFPPRFSGLQFPNYSSELNVNALELDDSALYLCASSAIGQGGTGELFFGEGSRLTVL.

This chain connects TRBV7-6 to TRBJ2-3; 10 bases match TRBD2. Germline-derived CDR1 and CDR2 are SGHVS and FNYEAQ. Germline trimming cut 4 bases from V and 4 bases from J; bases unmatched to any gene: 8. This CDR3 has 16 residues. CDR3 in amino acids: CASSSPQAGGADTQYF. Written as DNA, the CDR3 is TGTGCCAGCAGCTCCCCACAAGCGGGAGGGGCAGATACGCAGTATTTT.

The J gene is TRBJ2-3, the V gene TRBV25-1, with D possibly TRBD2 on 7 matching bases. The V gene lost 6 bases and the J gene lost 0 bases, with 13 bases spanning the gap. The length of the CDR3 is 15 residues. Looked up from germline, CDR1 is MGHDK and CDR2 is SYGVNS. The CDR3 reads CASSDAGASTDTQYF. Here the CDR3 DNA reads TGTGCCAGCAGCGACGCGGGGGCTAGCACAGATACGCAGTATTTT.

The chain uses TRBV6-6 and TRBJ1-2; D remains ambiguous. Germline V gene data show CDR1 as MNHNY and CDR2 as SVGAGI (reference sequence). The CDR3 runs 12 residues. Trimming removed 0 bases from V and 7 bases from J, with 6 bases in between. This CDR3 reads CASSYSSGGYTF. CDR3 nucleotide sequence: TGTGCCAGCAGTTACTCGAGCGGTGGCTACACCTTC.

The chain carries TRBV11-2 and TRBJ2-1, with a possible D match to TRBD2 (6 bases). The CDR3 is 16 residues long. Germline lookup yields CDR1 SGHAT and CDR2 FQNNGV. Trimming cost V 2 bases and J 10 bases, with 21 bases left between them. The CDR3 protein is CASSLRFAGTSWEQFF. The CDR3 bases are TGTGCCAGCAGCTTACGCTTCGCCGGGACTTCCTGGGAGCAGTTCTTC.